This paragraph covers one T cell receptor (beta chain) sequence. This record comes from a study of spatial heterogeneity in lung cancer. TCRdb called the 5' RACE reads again in MiXCR, with one record for every CDR3 protein. Of tens of thousands of distinct CDR3 sequences listed, about 8.8% are singletons. V was pared by 4 bases and J by 4 bases, with 8 bases of the junction left unmatched. CDR1 SGHRS and CDR2 YFSETQ come from the germline V gene. The CDR3 spans 15 residues. The time point here: sample taken at primary tumor resection. Sequencing was performed on whole RNA extracted from tumor and nontumor lung tissue, or from frozen PBMC, and the material was left unsorted. There were approximately 69 donors, all of them untreated patients with early-stage non-small cell lung cancer.

This TCR came from a female donor with early-stage non-small cell lung cancer. Here the sequenced sample was PBMCs, taken at surgery. The chain has TRBV5-1 and TRBJ2-5, with TRBD2 identical over 9 bases. The CDR3 DNA is TGCGCCAGCAGCGGCATAGCGGGAGAGGGAGAGACCCAGTACTTC. Translated: CASSGIAGEGETQYF.